This T cell receptor beta chain was recovered during a study of PD-L1 blockade in urothelial cancer. Across the whole study: Patients arrived having already received 0 to 3 prior chemotherapy regimens. Across blood samples, T cells had a median count of approximately 130,000. Points from the study as a whole: Durable benefit was linked to greater 3-week expansion of tumor-associated blood clones.

Note on this clone: What it binds is unknown.

The time point denotes: pretreatment peripheral blood. Measured with immunoSEQ multiplex PCR; TCRdb has only the in-frame clones, and not every one. The sample contains tens of thousands of clones, roughly four fifths of which appear only once. Germline V gene data show CDR1 as SGHAT and CDR2 as FQNNGV. The CDR3 extends over 15 amino acids. The V and J ends lost 5 bases and 4 bases, in that order; junction bases with no gene match: 2. This TCR was sampled from a man aged 65 to 85 with urothelial cancer. Sample: PBMCs, taken around atezolizumab (anti-PD-L1) treatment. The chain has TRBV11-2 and TRBJ2-7, with 16 bases lining up with TRBD2. CDR3 nucleotide sequence: TGTGCCAGCAGCCCGGGACTAGCGGGGGGGTACGAGCAGTACTTC. Protein: CASSPGLAGGYEQYF.